This TCR beta chain was recovered during a study of shared clonotypes between healthy human individuals. General study results and limits: Enrolling few donors narrowed the genetic and exposure-history diversity that was represented.

Genomic DNA of each subset was evenly split across several immunoSEQ plates. This table comes from immunoSEQ multiplex PCR, and its TCRdb copy is limited to in-frame clones, with some not included. This table has about 1.5 million clones, approximately 98% appearing once. Germline V gene sequence: CDR1 SGHAT, CDR2 FQNNGV. Trimming removed 6 bases at V and 5 bases at J, with 13 bases between. CDR3 length equals 13 residues. Everyone who donated was a Caucasian adult who lived in Nashville, Tennessee. Turning to this clone: Its antigen is not identified.

The clonotype was recovered from a young man in good health. The rearrangement uses TRBV11-2 and TRBJ1-1; D possibly corresponds to TRBD1 (5 bases). Sequenced material: naive CD4+ T cells sorted from blood. The sample's subset: CD45RA+ positively selected. CDR3 protein: CASRNEGRTEAFF. The CDR3 coding sequence is TGTGCCAGCAGGAATGAGGGGAGGACTGAAGCTTTCTTT.